This T cell receptor (beta chain) was found in a study of shared clonotypes between healthy human individuals (dated by TCRdb to 2020 to 2021). Study-wide context: The cohort comprised two women and a few men aged 18 to 49 years. For each donor, CD4 naive and CD4 memory were each run on three plates, CD8 naive on two plates, and CD8 memory on one plate. To estimate repertoire size and how much clonotypes are shared between individuals, the study performed deep sequencing of blood TCR repertoires from a few healthy adults. To increase sequencing depth and limit assay-specific biases, different laboratories used diverse techniques to prepare libraries and sequence TCR repertoires. Per donor, leukapheresis produced somewhere between about 0.9 and 9.5 billion PBMCs. What the research found in general, with its limitations: Pairwise subsampling indicated that sequencing depth was expected to affect the degree of clonotype sharing among donors. Because the study included a small number of donors, the genetic and exposure-history diversity represented was limited. Sampling was restricted to blood, and TCR repertoires in tissue are likely to differ from TCR repertoires in blood. Sharing across a few donors was observed for approximately 5% of naive CD4, 3% to 3.5% of naive CD8, over 2% of memory CD4, and 0.4% of memory CD8 clonotypes. Higher generation probabilities were observed for clonotypes shared by all four sorted-subset donors than for non-shared clonotypes. Estimated clonotype richness was generally larger for naive than for memory subsets. Incomplete sequencing was indicated by rarefaction of sorted-subset datasets, despite the large sequencing depth.

TCR CDR3 regions were amplified from genomic DNA by multiplex PCR using the deep immunoSEQ assay. For each cell subset, the extracted genomic DNA was distributed evenly across all wells of several immunoSEQ 96-well plates, and each plate served as one replicate. Each replicate PCR for sorted subsets received 200 ng genomic DNA, equal to roughly 33,000 T cell genomes. The purified libraries were quantified using a Qubit 3.0 fluorometer, sized with a Bioanalyzer 2100, and then quantified again using the KAPA Library Quantification kit. Each immunoSEQ 96-well plate was sequenced on its own single-read 150-cycle Illumina NextSeq 550 flow cell. Turning to the authors' computational methods: Because the immunoSEQ output held only junctional sequences and lacked quality scores, the filtering could not match the filtering applied to full-length reads. Sequences were annotated with PyIR, a Python wrapper for IgBLAST v1.9, using IMGT germline references to assign V/J genes and CDR3. Reads were removed for weak V/J assignments (E-value above 1e-6), missing CDR3, stop codons, out-of-frame junctions, or ambiguous translated residues. A V3J clonotype was defined by an identical inferred V gene, J gene, and CDR3 amino acid sequence. The percentage overlap between two repertoires was calculated by dividing the number of shared unique clonotypes by the size of the smaller repertoire. RTK rarefaction, the Chao1 estimator, and Recon v2.1 estimates of unobserved clonotypes were used to assess repertoire richness. For all TCRbeta clonotypes obtained by the gDNA method from four donors, generation probabilities were computed with OLGA. TCRdb re-hosts the immuneACCESS table, in-frame sequences only. Its copies lack some clones; in the studies checked, an unresolved V gene accounts for under half of them, and the cause for the rest is not known. That table is the source of V, J and clone size, and D and trimming were worked out from the DNA. The sample table lists roughly 1,500,000 clones, around 98% of them with a count of one. The ten largest clones take up 0.4% to 0.55% of the sample.

Turning to this clone: Its antigen remains unidentified. No per-base quality is available; no much larger clone lies one base away. Other DNA sequences in the same sample also yield this CDR3.

The donors were healthy, HIV-negative adults who had no recently reported acute infections or vaccinations. Every donor was a Caucasian adult residing in Nashville, Tennessee, USA. CD4+ T cells were enriched by magnetic negative selection; naive cells were then positively selected on CD45RA, and the negative fraction formed the memory subset. After blood collection by leukapheresis, PBMCs were isolated using Ficoll-Histopaque density gradient centrifugation and then cryopreserved in the vapor phase of liquid nitrogen. Analytical flow cytometry was used to check the purity and quantity of each magnetically sorted T cell population. From each sorted fraction, genomic DNA was isolated and quantified by UV absorbance on a Nanodrop 2000c. CDR1 and CDR2, per the germline V gene (reference sequence), are SGHNT and YYREEE. Including the terminal cysteine and phenylalanine, the CDR3 comprises 13 residues. Solely the CDR3 DNA is kept, with 39 bases framed from the first base. V sheds 1 base and J sheds 3 bases, leaving 7 bases between their ends.

The sequence was collected from a man aged 25-45 years in good health. The chain is assembled from TRBV5-4 and TRBJ2-5, with no confident D gene call. The sequenced sample consisted of naive CD4+ T cells sorted from blood. Reading the label with the study, this specimen's cell subset or site is: CD45RA+ positively selected. The base sequence is TGTGCCAGCAGCTTGAGGTCAAAAGAGACCCAGTACTTC. Its translation reads: CASSLRSKETQYF.